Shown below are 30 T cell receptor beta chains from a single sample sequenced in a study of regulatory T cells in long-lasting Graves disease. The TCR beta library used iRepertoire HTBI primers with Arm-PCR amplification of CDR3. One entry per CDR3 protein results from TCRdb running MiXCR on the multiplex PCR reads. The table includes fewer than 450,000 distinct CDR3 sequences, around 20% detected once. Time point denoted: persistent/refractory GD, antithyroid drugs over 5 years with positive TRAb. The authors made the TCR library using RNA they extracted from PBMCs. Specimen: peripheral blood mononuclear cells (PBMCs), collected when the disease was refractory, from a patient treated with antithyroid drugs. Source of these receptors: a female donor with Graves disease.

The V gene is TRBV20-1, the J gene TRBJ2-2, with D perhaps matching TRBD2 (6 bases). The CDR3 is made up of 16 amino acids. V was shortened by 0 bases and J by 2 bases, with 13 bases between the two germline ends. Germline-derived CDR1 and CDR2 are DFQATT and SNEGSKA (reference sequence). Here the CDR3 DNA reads TGCAGTGCTAGAGACGCCGCTAGCGTAAACACCGGGGAGCTGTTTTTT. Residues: CSARDAASVNTGELFF.

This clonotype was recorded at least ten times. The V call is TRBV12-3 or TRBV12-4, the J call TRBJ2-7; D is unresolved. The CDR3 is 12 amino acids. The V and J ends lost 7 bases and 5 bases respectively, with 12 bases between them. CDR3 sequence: CASTRDSDEQYF. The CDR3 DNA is TGTGCCAGCACAAGGGATTCGGACGAGCAGTACTTC.

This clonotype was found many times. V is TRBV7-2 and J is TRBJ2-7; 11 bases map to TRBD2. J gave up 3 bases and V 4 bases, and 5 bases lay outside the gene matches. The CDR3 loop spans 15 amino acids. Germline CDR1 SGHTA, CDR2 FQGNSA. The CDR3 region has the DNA TGTGCCAGCAGCTCCCGGACTAGCGGGCTCTACGAGCAGTACTTC. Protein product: CASSSRTSGLYEQYF.

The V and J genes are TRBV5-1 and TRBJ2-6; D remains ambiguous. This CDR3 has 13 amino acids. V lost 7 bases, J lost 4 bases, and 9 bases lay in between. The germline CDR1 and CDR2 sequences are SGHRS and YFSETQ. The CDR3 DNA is TGCGCCAGCCGGTTGGGAGGGGCCAACGTCCTGACTTTC. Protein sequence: CASRLGGANVLTF.

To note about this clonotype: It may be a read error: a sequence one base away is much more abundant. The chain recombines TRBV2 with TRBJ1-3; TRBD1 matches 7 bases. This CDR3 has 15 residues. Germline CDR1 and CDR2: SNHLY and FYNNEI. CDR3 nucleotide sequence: TGTGCCAGCAGTGAATGGGACAGCTCTGGAAGCACCATATATTTT. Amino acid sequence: CASSEWDSSGSTIYF.

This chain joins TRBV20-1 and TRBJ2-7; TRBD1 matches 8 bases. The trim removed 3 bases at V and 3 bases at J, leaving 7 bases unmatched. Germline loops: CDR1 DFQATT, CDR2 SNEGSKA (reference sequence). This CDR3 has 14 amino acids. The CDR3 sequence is CSASSGQGVYEQYF. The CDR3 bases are TGCAGTGCTAGTAGTGGACAGGGAGTCTACGAGCAGTACTTC.

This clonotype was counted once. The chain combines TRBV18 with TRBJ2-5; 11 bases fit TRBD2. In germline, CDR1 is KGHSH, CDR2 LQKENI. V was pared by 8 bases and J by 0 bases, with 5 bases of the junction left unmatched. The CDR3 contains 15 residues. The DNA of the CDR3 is TGTGCCAGCGCCCGGGGACTAGCGGACCAAGAGACCCAGTACTTC. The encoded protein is CASARGLADQETQYF.

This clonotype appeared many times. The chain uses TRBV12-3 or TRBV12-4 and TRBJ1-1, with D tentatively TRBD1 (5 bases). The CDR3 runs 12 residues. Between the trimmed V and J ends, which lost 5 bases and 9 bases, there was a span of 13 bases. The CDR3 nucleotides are TGTGCCAGCAGTGGGGACGCAAACAAAGCTTTCTTT. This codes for CASSGDANKAFF.

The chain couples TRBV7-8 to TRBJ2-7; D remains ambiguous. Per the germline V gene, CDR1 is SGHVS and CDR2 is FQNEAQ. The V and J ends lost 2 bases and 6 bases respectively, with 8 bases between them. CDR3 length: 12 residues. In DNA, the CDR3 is TGTGCCAGCAGCTTAAATCTACCCGAGCAGTACTTC. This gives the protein CASSLNLPEQYF. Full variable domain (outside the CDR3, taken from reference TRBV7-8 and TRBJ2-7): GAGVSQSPRYKVAKRGQDVALRCDPISGHVSLFWYQQALGQGPEFLTYFQNEAQLDKSGLPSDRFFAERPEGSVSTLKIQRTQQEDSAVYLCASSLNLPEQYFGPGTRLTVT.

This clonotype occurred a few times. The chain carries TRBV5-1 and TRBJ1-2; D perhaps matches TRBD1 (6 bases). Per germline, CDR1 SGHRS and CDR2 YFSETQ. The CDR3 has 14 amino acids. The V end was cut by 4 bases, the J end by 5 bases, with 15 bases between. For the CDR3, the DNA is TGCGCCAGCAGCCCCCTCACAGGGAAGTATGGCTACACCTTC. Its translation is CASSPLTGKYGYTF.

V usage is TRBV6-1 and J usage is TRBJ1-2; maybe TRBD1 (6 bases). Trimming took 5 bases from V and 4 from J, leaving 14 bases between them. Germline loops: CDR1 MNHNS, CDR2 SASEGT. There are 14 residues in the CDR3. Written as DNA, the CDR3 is TGTGCCAGCAGTCCGGCAGGGGCCTCCTATGGCTACACCTTC. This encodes CASSPAGASYGYTF.

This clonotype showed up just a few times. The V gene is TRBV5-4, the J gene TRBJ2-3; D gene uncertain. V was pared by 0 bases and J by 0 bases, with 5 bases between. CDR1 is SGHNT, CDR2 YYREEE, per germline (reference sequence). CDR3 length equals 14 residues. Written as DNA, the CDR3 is TGTGCCAGCAGCTTGGAGGGTAGCACAGATACGCAGTATTTT. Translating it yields CASSLEGSTDTQYF.

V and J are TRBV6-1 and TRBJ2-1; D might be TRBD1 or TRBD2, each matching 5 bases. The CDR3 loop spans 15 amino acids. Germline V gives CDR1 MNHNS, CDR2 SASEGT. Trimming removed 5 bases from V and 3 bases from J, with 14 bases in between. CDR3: CASSPPGRIYNEQFF. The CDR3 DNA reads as TGTGCCAGCAGTCCACCGGGGCGGATCTACAATGAGCAGTTCTTC.

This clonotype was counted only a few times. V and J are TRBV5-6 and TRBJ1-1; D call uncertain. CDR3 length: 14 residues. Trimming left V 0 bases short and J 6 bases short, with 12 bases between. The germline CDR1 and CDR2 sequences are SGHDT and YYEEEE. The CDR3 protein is CASSLVMAGSEAFF. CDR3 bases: TGTGCCAGCAGCTTGGTTATGGCCGGGTCTGAAGCTTTCTTT.

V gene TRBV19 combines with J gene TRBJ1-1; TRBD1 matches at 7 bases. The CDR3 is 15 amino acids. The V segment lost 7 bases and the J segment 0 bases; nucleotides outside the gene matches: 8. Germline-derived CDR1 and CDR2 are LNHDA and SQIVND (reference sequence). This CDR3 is CASTLRGSMNTEAFF. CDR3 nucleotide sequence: TGTGCCAGTACCCTCAGGGGGTCAATGAACACTGAAGCTTTCTTT.

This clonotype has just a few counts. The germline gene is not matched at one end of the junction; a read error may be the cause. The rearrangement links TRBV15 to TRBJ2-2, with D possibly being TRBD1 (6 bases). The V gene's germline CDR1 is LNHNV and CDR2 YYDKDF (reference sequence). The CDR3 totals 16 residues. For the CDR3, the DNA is TGTGCCACCAGCGGAGACCGGGACAAATCCACCGGGGAGCTGTTTTTT. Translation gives CATSGDRDKSTGELFF.

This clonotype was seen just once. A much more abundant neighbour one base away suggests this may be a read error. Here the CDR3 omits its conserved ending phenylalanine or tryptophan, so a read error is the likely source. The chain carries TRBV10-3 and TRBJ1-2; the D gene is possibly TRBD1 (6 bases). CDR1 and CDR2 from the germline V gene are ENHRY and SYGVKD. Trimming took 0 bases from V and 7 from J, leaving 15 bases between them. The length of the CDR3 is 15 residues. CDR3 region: CAISESTRGAAGYTS. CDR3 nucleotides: TGTGCCATCAGTGAGTCGACTCGGGGGGCGGCTGGCTACACCTCC.

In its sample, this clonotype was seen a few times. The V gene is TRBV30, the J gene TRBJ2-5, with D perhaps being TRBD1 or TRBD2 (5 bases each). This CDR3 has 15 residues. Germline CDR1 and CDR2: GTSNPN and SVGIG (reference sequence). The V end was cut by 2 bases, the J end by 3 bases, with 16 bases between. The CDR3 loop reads CAWSPSMGEEETQYF. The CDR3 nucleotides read TGTGCCTGGAGTCCCTCGATGGGGGAAGAAGAGACCCAGTACTTC.

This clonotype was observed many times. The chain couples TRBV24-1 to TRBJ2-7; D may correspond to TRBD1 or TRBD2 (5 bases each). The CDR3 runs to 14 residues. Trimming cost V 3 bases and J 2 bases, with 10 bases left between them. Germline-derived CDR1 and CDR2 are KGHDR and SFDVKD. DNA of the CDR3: TGTGCCACCAGTGATACCAGGGACCCCTACGAGCAGTACTTC. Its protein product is CATSDTRDPYEQYF.

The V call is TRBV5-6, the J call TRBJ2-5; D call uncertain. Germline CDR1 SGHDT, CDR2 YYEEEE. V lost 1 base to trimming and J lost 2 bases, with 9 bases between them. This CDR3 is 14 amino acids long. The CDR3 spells CASSLWAVQETQYF. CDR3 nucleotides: TGTGCCAGCAGCTTGTGGGCGGTACAAGAGACCCAGTACTTC.

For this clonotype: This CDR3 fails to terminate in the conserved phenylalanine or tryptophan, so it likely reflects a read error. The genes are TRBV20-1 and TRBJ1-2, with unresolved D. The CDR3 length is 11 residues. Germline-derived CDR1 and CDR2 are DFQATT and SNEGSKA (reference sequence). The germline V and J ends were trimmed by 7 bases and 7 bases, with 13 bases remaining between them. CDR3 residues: CSVSGFRGYTL. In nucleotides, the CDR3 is TGCAGTGTATCTGGGTTTCGTGGCTACACCCTC.

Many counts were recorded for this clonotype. The CDR3 bases are TGTGCCAGCAGTTTAACCAGGGACTACGAGCAGTACTTC. As protein: CASSLTRDYEQYF. The J gene is TRBJ2-7, the V gene TRBV27; possible D gene TRBD1, 5 bases. CDR1 MNHEY and CDR2 SMNVEV come from the germline V gene (reference sequence). Trimming left V 2 bases short and J 3 bases short, with 8 bases between. This CDR3 is 13 amino acids long.

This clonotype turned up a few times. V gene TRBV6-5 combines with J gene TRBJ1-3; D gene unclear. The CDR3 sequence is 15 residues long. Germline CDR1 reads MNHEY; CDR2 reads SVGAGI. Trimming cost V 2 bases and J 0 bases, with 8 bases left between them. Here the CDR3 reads CASSYDTSSGNTIYF. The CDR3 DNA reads TGTGCCAGCAGTTACGACACTTCCTCTGGAAACACCATATATTTT.

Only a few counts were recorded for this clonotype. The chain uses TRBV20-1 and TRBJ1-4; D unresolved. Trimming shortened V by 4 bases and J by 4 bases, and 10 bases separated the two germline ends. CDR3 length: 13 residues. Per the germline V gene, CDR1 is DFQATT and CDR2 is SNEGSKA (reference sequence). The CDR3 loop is CSATPSGNEKLFF. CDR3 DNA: TGCAGTGCTACCCCGTCGGGTAATGAAAAACTGTTTTTT.

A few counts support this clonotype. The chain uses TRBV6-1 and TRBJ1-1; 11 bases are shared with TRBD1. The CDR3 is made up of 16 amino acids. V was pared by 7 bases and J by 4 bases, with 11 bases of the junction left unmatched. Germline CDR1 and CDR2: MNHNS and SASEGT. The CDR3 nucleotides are TGTGCCAGCAATAAAAATACCGGGACAGGGGGCACTGAAGCTTTCTTT. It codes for CASNKNTGTGGTEAFF.

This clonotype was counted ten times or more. The CDR3 DNA follows: TGTGCCAGCAGTCGACGGACAGGGGGGCTCACTGAAGCTTTCTTT. Translation gives CASSRRTGGLTEAFF. The rearrangement uses TRBV12-3 or TRBV12-4 and TRBJ1-1; TRBD1 aligns across 10 bases. CDR3 length equals 15 residues. V lost 5 bases and J lost 4; bases outside the gene matches: 7.

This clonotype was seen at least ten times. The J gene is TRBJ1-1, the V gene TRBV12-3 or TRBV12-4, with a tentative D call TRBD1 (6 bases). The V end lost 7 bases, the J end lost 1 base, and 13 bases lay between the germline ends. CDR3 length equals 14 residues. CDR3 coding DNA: TGTGCCAGCACCTTGGGACAAACGAACACTGAAGCTTTCTTT. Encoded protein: CASTLGQTNTEAFF.

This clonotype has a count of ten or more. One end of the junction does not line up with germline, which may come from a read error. Written as DNA, the CDR3 is TGTGCCAGCAGCGAAGGGACAGGTAATCAGCCCCAGCATTTT. Protein product: CASSEGTGNQPQHF. The V gene is TRBV2, the J gene TRBJ1-5, with 8 bases lining up with TRBD1. This CDR3 region has 14 residues. CDR1 and CDR2 from the germline V gene are SNHLY and FYNNEI.

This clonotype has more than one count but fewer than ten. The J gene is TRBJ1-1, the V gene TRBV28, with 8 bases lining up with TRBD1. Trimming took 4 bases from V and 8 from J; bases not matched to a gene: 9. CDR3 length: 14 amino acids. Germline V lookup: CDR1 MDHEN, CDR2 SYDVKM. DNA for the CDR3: TGTGCCAGCAGTTCCAACAGGGGGGCGGGAGAAGCTTTCTTT. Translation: CASSSNRGAGEAFF.

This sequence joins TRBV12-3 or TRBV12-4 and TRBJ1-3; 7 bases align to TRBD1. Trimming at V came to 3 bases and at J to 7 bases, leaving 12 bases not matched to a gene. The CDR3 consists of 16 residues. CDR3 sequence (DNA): TGTGCCAGCAGTTTTCTTCTGGCAGGGGGAGGGAACACCATATATTTT. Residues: CASSFLLAGGGNTIYF.